The entry that follows covers one TCR beta chain sequence. What it recognizes is unknown. Other DNA variants within this sample encode the same CDR3. V lost 3 bases and J lost 2, with 6 bases in between. CDR1 MDHEN and CDR2 SYDVKM come from the germline V gene. The CDR3 has 13 amino acids. Assay used: immunoSEQ multiplex PCR; TCRdb lists only in-frame clones, some missing. The table has roughly 650,000 clones, about 96% seen once. This entry comes from a study of shared clonotypes between healthy human individuals. Study information: There were three CD4 naive, three CD4 memory, two CD8 naive and one CD8 memory plates per donor.

General study findings and limits: Approximately 5% of naive CD4 clonotypes were shared across a few donors. What limited the represented genetic and exposure-history diversity was the small number of donors.

The genes are TRBV28 and TRBJ2-3, with a tentative D call TRBD2 (5 bases). The sequence was collected from a woman in her twenties or thirties in good health. The source material was naive CD4+ T cells sorted from blood. The subset is: CD45RA+ positively selected. The CDR3 loop reads CASSLDSTDTQYF. The CDR3 nucleotides are TGTGCCAGCAGTTTGGACTCCACAGATACGCAGTATTTT.